Listed here is a single TCR beta chain. Its antigen has not been determined. No much larger clone exists at a distance of one base, and base qualities are not known. Inclusive of the bounding cysteine and phenylalanine, the CDR3 is 16 residues long. The kept DNA is CDR3 alone, 48 bases in frame from the first base. The V end loses 0 bases and the J end loses 0 bases, and a stretch of 9 bases separates them. The germline V gene provides CDR1 MGHRA and CDR2 YSYEKL. TCRbeta CDR3 regions were amplified from genomic DNA using the immunoSEQ Assay, a bias-controlled multiplex PCR. The published analysis was carried out like this. The number of nucleated cells in each sample was estimated from the amplification of reference gene primers within the assay. To quantify the absolute abundance of each unique TCRbeta CDR3 rearrangement, sequence reads were collapsed and filtered. For each sample, productive Simpson clonality was calculated by taking the square root of Simpson's diversity index across productive rearrangements. Not all clones reach the TCRdb copy of this immuneACCESS table, which keeps in-frame sequences only. Checked studies attribute under half of the gap to unresolved V genes and leave the rest unexplained. V and J calls and clone size are given by that table; D and trimming were obtained from the DNA. This sample holds about 55,000 clones; 88% were observed only once. The leading ten clones occupy roughly 8.4% of the sample.

Each collaborating institution followed its own protocols to collect whole blood in K2EDTA tubes. For TCRbeta analysis, collaborator samples were shipped as frozen whole blood, as isolated PBMCs, or as DNA extracted from either sample type. The data derive from a study of blood T cell repertoires in COVID-19 (dated by TCRdb to the early 2020s). In terms of the full investigation: Samples from collaborators originated in the United States, Italy and Spain and spanned both the acute and convalescent phases of COVID-19. The prospective study material was composed of cDNA or gDNA derived from T cells, B-cell-depleted T cells, or PBMCs. Deeply sampled blood TCRbeta repertoires from subjects exposed to, actively infected with, or recovered from COVID-19 were included in the dataset. The repertoires were released in a freely available public database intended as a resource for research on the immune response to SARS-CoV-2. The samples were drawn from two sources: the first 160 participants of the ongoing ImmuneRACE study, and 1,200 or so subjects contributed by 6 global collaborators. Sample metadata almost always included a de-identified subject ID, COVID-19 status, age in years and sex. Where available, HLA class I and class II types were taken from metadata supplied by the sample provider and were not determined by assay-based typing. Results and caveats for the whole study, not just this receptor: The amount of clinical and demographic metadata varied by source and participant and was provided uncurated.

In this chain, TRBV4-1 is recombined with TRBJ2-1; confidence is insufficient to name the D gene. The sample was peripheral blood. This TCR derives from a man aged 55 to 70 with active COVID-19. The DNA sequence is TGCGCCAGCAGCCAAGATTACTCGTACTCCTACAATGAGCAGTTCTTC. This yields the protein CASSQDYSYSYNEQFF.